Here is one TCR beta chain with its context. Its antigen remains unidentified. No much larger clone exists at a distance of one base, and base qualities are not known. This specimen belongs to a study of cytotoxic CD8 clonotypes in ibrutinib-treated CLL (dated by TCRdb to 2020 to 2023). Turning to the overall study: The cohort included around 15 treatment-naive and ten to twelve relapsed/refractory patients; around 17 were IGHV unmutated. Partial responses were observed in approximately 24 patients and complete responses in 2; after a median follow-up of 68 months, remission was maintained in around 14 patients and progression was observed in approximately 12. Response samples were obtained after a median of 12 months of treatment, with a range of roughly 6 to 36 months. Samples averaged roughly 260,000 productive templates and 94,082 productive rearrangements. Of the approximately 91 people in the trial, around 26 had longitudinal samples available. Cryopreserved peripheral blood mononuclear cells were obtained prior to treatment, at the time of response, and at either disease progression or sustained remission. Every remission and progressive disease sample was obtained while ibrutinib was still being received by the patients.

Beyond this particular receptor, the publication reports: At baseline, clonality was higher than in age-matched healthy donors and showed a strong correlation with circulating CD8+ T-cell counts. Public clonotypes were found to be uncommon and were observed to contract or remain stable during treatment; the increase in clonality was shown to reflect expansion of private clonotypes at ibrutinib response. Clonality increased at ibrutinib response, stayed stable in sustained remission, and fell back toward baseline at progression. Sustained-remission and progressing patients did not have matched sampling times, and lymph node repertoires were not examined.

CDR1 and CDR2 (MDHEN, SYDVKM) derive from the germline V gene. Germline trimming: 8 bases from V, 6 bases from J; junction bases outside gene matches: 4. The CDR3 spans 12 residues, from the cysteine through the phenylalanine. Left in the record is the CDR3 DNA by itself, 36 bases read in frame from the first base. Explained via the paper, the time point label denotes: 24 months on ibrutinib. For TCR beta library preparation, 1.5 to 2 micrograms of genomic DNA were isolated from cryopreserved PBMCs. Longitudinal blood samples from CLL patients on ibrutinib monotherapy underwent high-throughput TCR beta sequencing. The patients took part in an open-label, single-center phase 2 trial of ibrutinib monotherapy. On a MiSeq, deep resolution sequencing aimed for a depth between 1 in 1 million and 1 in 200,000 T cells, with each clonotype covered approximately 10x on average. TCR beta libraries were generated with the immunoSEQ hsTCRB Kit. As for the original processing: ImmunoSEQ Data Assistant and ImmunoSEQ Analyzer were used for data analysis, and V, D and J genes were assigned according to IMGT definitions. Clonality, which ranges from 0 to 1, was calculated as one minus the normalized Shannon entropy of productive rearrangement frequencies. Public clonotype analysis was restricted to overrepresented clonotypes comprising at least 0.05% of each patient's repertoire. Around 12 age-matched healthy donor repertoires from immuneACCESS were used as controls for clonality. As stored in TCRdb, this immuneACCESS dataset retains in-frame rearrangements with V and J assigned. A fraction of the clones does not appear; measured against another copy, unresolved V genes explain less than half of the discrepancy, and the remainder lacks a known reason. V and J calls and clone size are given by that table; D and trimming were obtained from the DNA. This sample lists 190,000 or so clones; 55% to 85% were detected once. The ten biggest clones cover 13% of the sample.

The chain links TRBV28 with TRBJ1-5, and 7 bases in between align with TRBD1. This clonotype was obtained from a human donor with chronic lymphocytic leukemia. The sequenced sample was PBMCs, obtained after 24 months of ibrutinib treatment. The DNA sequence reads TGTGCCAGCGGGACAGCGGCTCAGCCCCAGCATTTT. This gives the protein CASGTAAQPQHF.